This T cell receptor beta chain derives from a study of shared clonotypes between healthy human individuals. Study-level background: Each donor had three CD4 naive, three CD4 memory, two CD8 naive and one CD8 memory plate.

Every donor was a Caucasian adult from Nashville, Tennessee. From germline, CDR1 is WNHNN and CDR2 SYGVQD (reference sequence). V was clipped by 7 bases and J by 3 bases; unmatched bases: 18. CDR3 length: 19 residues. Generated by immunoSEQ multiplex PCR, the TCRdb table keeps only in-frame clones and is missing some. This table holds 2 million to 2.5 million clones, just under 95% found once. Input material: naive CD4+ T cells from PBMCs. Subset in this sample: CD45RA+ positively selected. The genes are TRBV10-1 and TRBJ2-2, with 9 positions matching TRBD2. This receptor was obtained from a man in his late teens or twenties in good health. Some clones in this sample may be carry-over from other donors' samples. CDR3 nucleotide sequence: TGCGCCAGCACCATTAGCGGGAGCTTTAAATTAGGCGACACCGGGGAGCTGTTTTTT. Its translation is CASTISGSFKLGDTGELFF.